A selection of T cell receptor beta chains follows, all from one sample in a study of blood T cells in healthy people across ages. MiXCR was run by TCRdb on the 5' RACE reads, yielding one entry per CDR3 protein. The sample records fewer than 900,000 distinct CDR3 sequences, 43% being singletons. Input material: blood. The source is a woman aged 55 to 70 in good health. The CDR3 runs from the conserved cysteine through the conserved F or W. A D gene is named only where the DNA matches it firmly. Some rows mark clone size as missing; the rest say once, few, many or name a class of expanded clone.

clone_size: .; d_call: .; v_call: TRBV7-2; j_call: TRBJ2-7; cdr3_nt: TGTGCCAGCAGCTTAATAGCAGATCCCTACGAGCAGTACTTC; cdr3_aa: CASSLIADPYEQYF
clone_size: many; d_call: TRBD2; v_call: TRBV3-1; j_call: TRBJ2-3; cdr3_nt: TGTGCCAGCAGCCCGACTAGCGGGAGCACAGATACGCAGTATTTT; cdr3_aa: CASSPTSGSTDTQYF
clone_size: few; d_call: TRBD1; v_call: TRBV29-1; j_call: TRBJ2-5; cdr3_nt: TGCAGCGTTGGAAAAGGGTCCGGGACAGGGGGACAGGGGCAGTACTTC; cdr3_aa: CSVGKGSGTGGQGQYF
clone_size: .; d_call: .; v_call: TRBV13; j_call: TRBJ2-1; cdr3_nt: TGTGCCAGCAGCTCCAATTACCAGGTGTCCGGTTACAATGAGCAGTTCTTC; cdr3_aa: CASSSNYQVSGYNEQFF
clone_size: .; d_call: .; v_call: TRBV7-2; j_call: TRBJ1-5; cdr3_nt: TGTGCCAGCAGCTTCGATTTGGATCAGCCCCAGCATTTT; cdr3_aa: CASSFDLDQPQHF
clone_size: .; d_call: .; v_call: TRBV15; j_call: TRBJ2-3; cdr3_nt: TGTGCCACCAGCAGAGACAAGACTTACTTTAGCACAGATACGCAGTATTTT; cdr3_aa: CATSRDKTYFSTDTQYF
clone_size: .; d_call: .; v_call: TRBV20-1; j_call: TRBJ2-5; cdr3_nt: TGCAGTGCTAGGGCGCAAAGAAAGACCCAGTACTTC; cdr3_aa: CSARAQRKTQYF
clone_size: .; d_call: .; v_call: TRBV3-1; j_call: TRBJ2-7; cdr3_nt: TGTGCCAGCAGCCAAGAGGGGGGCTTCGAGCAGTACTTC; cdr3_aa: CASSQEGGFEQYF
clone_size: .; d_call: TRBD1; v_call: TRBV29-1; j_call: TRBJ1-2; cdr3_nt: TGCAGCGTTGACAGACAGGGTGACGGCTATGGCTACACCTTC; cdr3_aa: CSVDRQGDGYGYTF
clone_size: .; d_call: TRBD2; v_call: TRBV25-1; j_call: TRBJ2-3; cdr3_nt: TGTGCCAGCAGTCCCCGGACTAGCGGGAGGCTCACTAGCACAGATACGCAGTATTTT; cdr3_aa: CASSPRTSGRLTSTDTQYF
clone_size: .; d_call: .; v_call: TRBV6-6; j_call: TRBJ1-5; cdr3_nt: TGTGCCAGCAATGTTGTTGGGCAGCCCCAGCATTTT; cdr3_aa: CASNVVGQPQHF
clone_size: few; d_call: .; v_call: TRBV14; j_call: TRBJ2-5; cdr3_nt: TGTGCCAGCAGCCCCCCCCGGTCTAGCCAAGAGACCCAGTACTTC; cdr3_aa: CASSPPRSSQETQYF
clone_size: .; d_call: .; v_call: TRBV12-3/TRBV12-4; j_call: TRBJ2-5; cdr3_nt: TGTGCCAGCAGTTTTCTAAGGGAAGAGACCCAGTACTTC; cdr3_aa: CASSFLREETQYF
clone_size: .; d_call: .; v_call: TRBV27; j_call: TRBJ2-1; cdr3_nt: TGTGCCAGCCGTCTAGGGCTAGCAGGGAATGAGCAGTTCTTC; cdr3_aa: CASRLGLAGNEQFF
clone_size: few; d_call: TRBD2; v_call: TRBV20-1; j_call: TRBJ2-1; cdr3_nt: TGCAGTGCAATAACCGGGACTAGCGTCTCCAATGAGCAGTTCTTC; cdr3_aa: CSAITGTSVSNEQFF
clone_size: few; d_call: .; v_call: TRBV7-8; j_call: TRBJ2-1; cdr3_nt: TGTGCCAGCAGCTTAGGCGCCTCGGGTGAGCAGTTCTTC; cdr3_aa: CASSLGASGEQFF
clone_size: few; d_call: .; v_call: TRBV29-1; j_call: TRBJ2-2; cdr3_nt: TGCAGCGTTCCAATAAACACCGGGGAGCTGTTTTTT; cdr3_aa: CSVPINTGELFF
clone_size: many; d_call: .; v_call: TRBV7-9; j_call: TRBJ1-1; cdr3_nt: TGTGCCAGCAGCGACGAGTTAGGGAACACTGAAGCTTTCTTT; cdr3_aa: CASSDELGNTEAFF
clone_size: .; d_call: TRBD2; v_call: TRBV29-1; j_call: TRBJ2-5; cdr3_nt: TGCAGCGTTCTAGCGGGGGTGGGGGCGACCCAGTACTTC; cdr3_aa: CSVLAGVGATQYF
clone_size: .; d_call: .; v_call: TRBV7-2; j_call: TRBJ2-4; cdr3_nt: TGTGCCAGCAGCCCCCCCCGTGGGACACCCAATAACCTAGCCAAAAACATTCAGTACTTC; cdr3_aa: CASSPPRGTPNNLAKNIQYF
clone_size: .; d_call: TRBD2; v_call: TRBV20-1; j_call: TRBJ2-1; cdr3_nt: TGCAGTGCTCAGGAGCCAGCGGGAGTCCTCTACGAGCAGTTCTTC; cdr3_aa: CSAQEPAGVLYEQFF
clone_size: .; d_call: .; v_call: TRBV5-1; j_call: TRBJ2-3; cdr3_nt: TGCGCCAGCAGCGTGGAACAGCTCACAGATACGCAGTATTTT; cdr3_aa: CASSVEQLTDTQYF
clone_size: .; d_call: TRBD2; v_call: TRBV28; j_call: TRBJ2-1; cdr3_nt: TGTGCCAGCAGTTACGGGACTAGCGGGGCCTACAATGAGCAGTTCTTC; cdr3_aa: CASSYGTSGAYNEQFF
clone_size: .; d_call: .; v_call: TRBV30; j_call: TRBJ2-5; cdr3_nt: TGTGCCTGGAGTGTAAAGGAGGCCCAGTACTTC; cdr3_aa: CAWSVKEAQYF
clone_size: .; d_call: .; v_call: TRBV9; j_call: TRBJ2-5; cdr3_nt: TGTGCCAGCAGCGAGGGAATCAGGGGCTTGGAGACCCAGTACTTC; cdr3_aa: CASSEGIRGLETQYF
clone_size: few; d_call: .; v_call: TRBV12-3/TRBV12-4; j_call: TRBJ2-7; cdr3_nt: TGTGCCAGCAGAATACAGGGAAACTCCGAGCAGTACTTC; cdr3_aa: CASRIQGNSEQYF
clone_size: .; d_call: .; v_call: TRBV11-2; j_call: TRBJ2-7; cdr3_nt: TGTGCCAGCAGCTTAGATGTTGGTGCCTACGAGCAGTACTTC; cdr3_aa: CASSLDVGAYEQYF
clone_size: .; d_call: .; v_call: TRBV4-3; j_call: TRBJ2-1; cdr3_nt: TGCGCCAGCAGTCGGAATCGAGGTGTATCCTACAATGAGCAGTTCTTC; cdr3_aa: CASSRNRGVSYNEQFF
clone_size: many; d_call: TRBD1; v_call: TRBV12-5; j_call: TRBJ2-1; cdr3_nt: TGTGCTAGTGGTCCCCCACAGGGGACGAACAATGAGCAGTTCTTC; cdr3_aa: CASGPPQGTNNEQFF
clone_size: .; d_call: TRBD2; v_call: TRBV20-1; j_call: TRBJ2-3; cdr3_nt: TGCAGTGCTAGGAGGACTAGCGGGCCAAGGGGCGGGGCAGATACGCAGTATTTT; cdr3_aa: CSARRTSGPRGGADTQYF
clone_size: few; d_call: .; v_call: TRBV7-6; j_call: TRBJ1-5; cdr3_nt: TGTGCCAGCAGCGGTAATAGCAATCAGCCCCAGCATTTT; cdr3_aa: CASSGNSNQPQHF
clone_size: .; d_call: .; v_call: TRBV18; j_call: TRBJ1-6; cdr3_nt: TGTGCCAGCTCTCCCAGTGCCCCAGCCCACTATAAGTCACCCCTCCACTTT; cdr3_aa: CASSPSAPAHYKSPLHF
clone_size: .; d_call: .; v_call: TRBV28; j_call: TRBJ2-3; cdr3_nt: TGTGCCAGCACGGCGGGTAGCACAGATACGCAGTATTTT; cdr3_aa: CASTAGSTDTQYF
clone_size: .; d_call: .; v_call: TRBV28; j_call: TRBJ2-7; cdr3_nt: TGTGCCGGCAGTTCCCCAAGGGGGGGCCGGTGCGAGCAGTACTTC; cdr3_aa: CAGSSPRGGRCEQYF
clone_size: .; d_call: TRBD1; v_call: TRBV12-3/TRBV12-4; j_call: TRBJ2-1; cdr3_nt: TGTGCCAGCAGTTCCCGGACAGGGGGCAAAGATGAGCAGTTCTTC; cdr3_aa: CASSSRTGGKDEQFF
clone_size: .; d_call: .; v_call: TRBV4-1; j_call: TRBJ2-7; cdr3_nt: TGCGCCAGCAGCCAGGAAGGGCAGGGAAAGGAGCAGTACTTC; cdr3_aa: CASSQEGQGKEQYF
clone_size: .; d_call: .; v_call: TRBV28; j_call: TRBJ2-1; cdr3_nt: TGTGCCAGCAGTACTCTTAGCGGCTACTACAATGGGCAGTTCTTC; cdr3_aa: CASSTLSGYYNGQFF
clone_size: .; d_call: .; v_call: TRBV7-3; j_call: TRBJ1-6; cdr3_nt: TGTGCCAGCAGCCCTAACCCAGCGGGGGGTTCACCCCTCCACTTT; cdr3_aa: CASSPNPAGGSPLHF
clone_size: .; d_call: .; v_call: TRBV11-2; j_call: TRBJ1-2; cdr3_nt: TGTGCCAGCACCGAAGACCTTAACTATGGCAACACCTTC; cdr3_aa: CASTEDLNYGNTF
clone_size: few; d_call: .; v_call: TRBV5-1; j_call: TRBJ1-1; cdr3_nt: TGCGCCAGCAGCTTGCAGGACGCGGACACTGAAGCTTTCTTT; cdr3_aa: CASSLQDADTEAFF
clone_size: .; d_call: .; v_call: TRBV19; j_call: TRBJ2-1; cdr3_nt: TGTGCCAGTATGTCAGGGATGGGGAATGAGCAGTTCTTC; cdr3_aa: CASMSGMGNEQFF
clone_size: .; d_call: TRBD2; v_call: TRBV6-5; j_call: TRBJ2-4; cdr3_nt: TGTGCCAGCAGTTACGTAGCGGGAGGGCCAATGGGCAATGAGCAGTACTTC; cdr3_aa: CASSYVAGGPMGNEQYF
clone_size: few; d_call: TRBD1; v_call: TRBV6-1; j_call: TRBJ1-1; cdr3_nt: TGTGCCAGCAGTGGTTACAGGGGGGCTGAAGCTTTCTTT; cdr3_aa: CASSGYRGAEAFF
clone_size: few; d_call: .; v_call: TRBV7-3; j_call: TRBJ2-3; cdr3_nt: TGTGCCAGCAGCTTAACGGGGGGAGGATTCACAGATACGCAGTATTTT; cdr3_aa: CASSLTGGGFTDTQYF
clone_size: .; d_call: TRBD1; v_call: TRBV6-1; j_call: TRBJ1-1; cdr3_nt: TGTGCCAGCAGCCTGGGACAGGGGGGGGCTTTCTTT; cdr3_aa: CASSLGQGGAFF
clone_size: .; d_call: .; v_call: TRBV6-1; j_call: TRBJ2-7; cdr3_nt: TGTGCCAGCAGTGTCACCGGGGCGAACTACGAGCAGTACTTC; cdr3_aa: CASSVTGANYEQYF
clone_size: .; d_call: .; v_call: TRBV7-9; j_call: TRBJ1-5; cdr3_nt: TGTGCCAGCAGCTTAGGAGGTTGGGTCTCCGATCAGCCCCAGCATTTT; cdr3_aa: CASSLGGWVSDQPQHF
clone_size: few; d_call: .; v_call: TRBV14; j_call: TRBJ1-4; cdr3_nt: TGTGCCAGCAGCCGGTGGGGCGGTAATGAAAAACTGTTTTTT; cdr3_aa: CASSRWGGNEKLFF
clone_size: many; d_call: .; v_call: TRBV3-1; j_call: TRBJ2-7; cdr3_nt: TGTGCCAGCAGCGCCCGACTAGAGACCTACGAGCAGTACTTC; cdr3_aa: CASSARLETYEQYF
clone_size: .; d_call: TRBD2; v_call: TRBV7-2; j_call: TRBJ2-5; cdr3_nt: TGTGCCAGCAGCTTACTAGCGGGAGGCGCGGCCCAGTACTTC; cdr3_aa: CASSLLAGGAAQYF
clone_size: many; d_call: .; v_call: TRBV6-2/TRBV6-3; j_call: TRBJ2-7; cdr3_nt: TGTGCCAGCAGCGAGCGGAACTACGAGCAGTACTTC; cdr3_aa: CASSERNYEQYF
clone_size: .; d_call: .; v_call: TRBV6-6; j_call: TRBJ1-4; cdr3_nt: TGTGCCAGCAGTTCAGGGACGGAAACTAATGAAAAACTGTTTTTT; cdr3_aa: CASSSGTETNEKLFF
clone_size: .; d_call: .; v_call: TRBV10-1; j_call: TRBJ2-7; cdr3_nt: TGCGCCAGCAGTGAGTCAGGGGACACCTACGAGCAGTACTTC; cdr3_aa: CASSESGDTYEQYF
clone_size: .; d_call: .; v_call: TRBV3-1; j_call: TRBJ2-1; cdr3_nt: TGTGCCGGCAGCCAAGTTCAGTCCGACGTGGATGAGCAGTTCTTC; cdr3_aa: CAGSQVQSDVDEQFF
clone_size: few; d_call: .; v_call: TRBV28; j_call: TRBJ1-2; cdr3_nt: TGTGCCAGCAACCCGGGGGTCACGGGGGGATATGGCTACACCTTC; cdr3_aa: CASNPGVTGGYGYTF
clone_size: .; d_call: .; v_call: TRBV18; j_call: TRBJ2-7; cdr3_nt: TGTGCCAGCTCACCAGGGGCGCAAGACGAGCAGTACTTC; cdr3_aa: CASSPGAQDEQYF
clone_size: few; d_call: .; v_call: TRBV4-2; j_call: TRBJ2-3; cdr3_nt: TGTGCCAGCAGCCAGGGGGGGGCCCCTGGGGATACGCAGTATTTT; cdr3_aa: CASSQGGAPGDTQYF
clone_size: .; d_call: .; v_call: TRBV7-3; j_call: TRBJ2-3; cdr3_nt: TGTGCCAGCAGCAGCAAGGATACGCAGTATTTT; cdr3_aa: CASSSKDTQYF
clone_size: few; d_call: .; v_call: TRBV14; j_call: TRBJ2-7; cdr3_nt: TGTGCCAGCAGCCAAGGTTGGAACGAGCAGTACTTC; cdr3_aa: CASSQGWNEQYF